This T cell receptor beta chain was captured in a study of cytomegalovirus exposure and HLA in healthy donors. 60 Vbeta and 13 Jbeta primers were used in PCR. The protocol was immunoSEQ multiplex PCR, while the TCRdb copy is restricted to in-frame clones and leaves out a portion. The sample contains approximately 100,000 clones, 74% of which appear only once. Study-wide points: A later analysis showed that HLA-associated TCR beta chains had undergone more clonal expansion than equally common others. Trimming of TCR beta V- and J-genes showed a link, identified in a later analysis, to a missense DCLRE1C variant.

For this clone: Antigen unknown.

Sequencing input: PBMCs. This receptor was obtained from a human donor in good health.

The CDR3 sequence is CASSLGNRRSNEKLFF. In DNA form, the CDR3 reads TGCGCCAGCAGCTTGGGAAACAGAAGGTCTAATGAAAAACTGTTTTTT. V is TRBV5-1 and J is TRBJ1-4, with unresolved D. Looked up from germline, CDR1 is SGHRS and CDR2 is YFSETQ. The V end lost 0 bases, the J end lost 3 bases, and 12 bases lay between the germline ends. This CDR3 comprises 16 residues.